These 17 T cell receptor beta chains were all obtained from the same sample, sequenced in a study of Graves' ophthalmopathy and Graves' hyperthyroidism. As the template, RNA transcripts were used to amplify TCR beta CDR3 regions. The authors performed first-round RT-PCR with HTBI primers and then a second-round multiplex PCR. One entry per CDR3 protein results from TCRdb running MiXCR on the multiplex PCR reads. This sample carries about 700,000 distinct CDR3 sequences, 35% to 45% of them seen once, and the ten largest clones take around 3.3%. The sequencing input was peripheral blood. The receptors originated from an adult man with Graves' ophthalmopathy.

This chain joins TRBV2 and TRBJ2-7; D might be TRBD2 (5 bases). The DNA end lines up better with TRBJ2-1; the J call may be wrong. Germline V gives CDR1 SNHLY, CDR2 FYNNEI. CDR3 length equals 12 residues. The chain's CDR3 is CASSEVGLEQFF. The CDR3 region has the DNA TGTGCCAGCAGTGAAGTCGGACTGGAGCAGTTCTTC.

As concerns this clonotype: This may come from a read error, since a much larger clone is one base off. The J gene is TRBJ2-2, the V gene TRBV12-3 or TRBV12-4; D possibly corresponds to TRBD1 (5 bases). The CDR3 extends over 14 amino acids. CDR3 loop: CASGFGHRTGELFF. CDR3 DNA sequence: TGTGCCAGCGGTTTTGGACATCGGACCGGGGAGCTGTTTTTT.

The J gene is TRBJ1-3, the V gene TRBV4-2; D uncertain. This CDR3 has 16 residues. CDR1 and CDR2 from the germline V gene are LGHNA and YNFKEQ. V was clipped by 6 bases and J by 4 bases, with 19 bases between them. This chain's CDR3 is CASSESWKGGGNTIYF. CDR3 DNA sequence: TGTGCCAGCAGTGAATCTTGGAAGGGAGGCGGAAACACCATATATTTT.

This clonotype was seen ten or more times. J is TRBJ2-1 and V is TRBV2; D call uncertain. Germline V gene lookup returns CDR1 SNHLY and CDR2 FYNNEI. V lost 7 bases and J 12 bases, leaving 10 bases between the germline ends. This CDR3 spans 10 amino acids. CDR3 DNA sequence: TGTGCCAGCACCACCCCGGGGCAGTTCTTC. This translates into CASTTPGQFF.

This clonotype was counted ten times or more. This chain uses TRBV9 with TRBJ1-5; no definite D call. Germline-derived CDR1 and CDR2 are SGDLS and YYNGEE. V was clipped by 4 bases and J by 4 bases, with 12 bases between them. This CDR3 region has 14 residues. CDR3 protein: CASSPSPTNQPQHF. The CDR3, as DNA: TGTGCCAGCAGCCCCTCCCCCACGAATCAGCCCCAGCATTTT. Full variable domain (rest looked up from reference TRBV9 and TRBJ1-5): DSGVTQTPKHLITATGQRVTLRCSPRSGDLSVYWYQQSLDQGLQFLIQYYNGEERAKGNILERFSAQQFPDLHSELNLSSLELGDSALYFCASSPSPTNQPQHFGDGTRLSIL.

This clonotype has at least ten counts. The chain is built from TRBV5-1 and TRBJ1-5; D unclear. This CDR3 region has 14 residues. Trimming left V 1 base short and J 7 bases short, with 12 bases between. Germline-derived CDR1 and CDR2 are SGHRS and YFSETQ. The CDR3 DNA reads as TGCGCCAGCAGCTTGTGGCTTGGGGAACAGCCCCAGCATTTT. Translation gives CASSLWLGEQPQHF.

The J gene is TRBJ1-4, the V gene TRBV28; 11 bases are a match to TRBD1. The junction had 4 bases not matched to a gene; V was cut back by 4 bases and J by 6 bases. From germline, CDR1 is MDHEN and CDR2 SYDVKM. The CDR3 consists of 15 residues. CDR3 nucleotide sequence: TGTGCCAGCAGTTCCGCGGGACAGGGGGATGAAAAACTGTTTTTT. Residues: CASSSAGQGDEKLFF. Drawing the rest from reference TRBV28 and TRBJ1-4, the complete variable domain is DVKVTQSSRYLVKRTGEKVFLECVQDMDHENMFWYRQDPGLGLRLIYFSYDVKMKEKGDIPEGYSVSREKKERFSLILESASTNQTSMYLCASSSAGQGDEKLFFGSGTQLSVL.

This clonotype has a count of ten or more. This chain links TRBV7-8 with TRBJ1-2, with a weak D call TRBD1 (6 bases). V was trimmed by 5 bases and J by 7 bases, leaving 20 bases between them. Germline V gene data show CDR1 as SGHVS and CDR2 as FQNEAQ. The length of the CDR3 is 15 residues. The CDR3 bases are TGTGCCAGCAGCCCACAGGGAGTCGGGGTGGGTGGCTACACCTTC. Its translation: CASSPQGVGVGGYTF.

In this sample, this clonotype turned up a few times. This chain uses TRBV4-1 with TRBJ2-2; D gene unclear. The V end lost 2 bases, the J end lost 5 bases, and 6 bases lay between the germline ends. The germline V gene has CDR1 MGHRA and CDR2 YSYEKL. This CDR3 is built from 13 residues. CDR3 residues: CASSQLMTGELFF. Here the CDR3 DNA reads TGCGCCAGCAGCCAACTAATGACCGGGGAGCTGTTTTTT.

With respect to this clonotype: Given a much more abundant clone one base away, this may be a read error. The chain carries TRBV20-1 and TRBJ1-4; tentatively, D is TRBD1 (5 bases). The CDR3 runs 15 residues. Germline CDR1 DFQATT, CDR2 SNEGSKA (reference sequence). The CDR3 loop reads CSAGDSFSGDEKLFF. CDR3 DNA sequence: TGCAGTGCTGGAGATTCGTTTTCGGGGGATGAAAAACTGTTTTTT.

Regarding this clonotype: One end of the junction does not line up with germline, which may come from a read error. The chain employs TRBV7-2 and TRBJ2-7; D is possibly TRBD1 (6 bases). The CDR3 has 17 amino acids. Germline CDR1 is SGHTA and CDR2 is FQGNSA. The CDR3 loop reads CASSQAPGESGTSEQYF. For the CDR3, the DNA is TGCGCCAGCAGCCAAGCTCCAGGGGAGTCCGGGACGTCCGAGCAGTACTTC.

This clonotype has only one observation. The CDR3 DNA reads TGTGCCAGCAGGGCGAACAGGGGACTCTATGGCTACACCTTC. It is translated as CASRANRGLYGYTF. This rearrangement joins TRBV19 to TRBJ1-2; 7 bases fit TRBD1. The CDR3 sequence is 14 residues long. Trimming at V came to 9 bases and at J to 4 bases, leaving 11 bases not matched to a gene. CDR1 and CDR2 from the germline V gene are LNHDA and SQIVND (reference sequence).

The J gene is TRBJ2-7, the V gene TRBV11-2; TRBD2 aligns across 12 bases. The closer fit of TRBJ2-1 to the DNA end suggests the J call may be wrong. Germline V gene lookup returns CDR1 SGHAT and CDR2 FQNNGV. This CDR3 spans 15 amino acids. CDR3 bases: TGTGCCAGCAGCTCCAGACTAGCGGGAGACAATGAGCAGTTCTTC. It is translated as CASSSRLAGDNEQFF.

This clonotype has ten or more counts. V and J are TRBV6-4 and TRBJ2-2; D is uncertain. CDR1 and CDR2 (germline): MRHNA, SNTAGT. Trimming left V 6 bases short and J 5 bases short, with 10 bases between. The CDR3 spans 13 residues. CDR3 residues: CASSPSETGELFF. For the CDR3, the DNA is TGTGCCAGCAGCCCAAGCGAGACCGGGGAGCTGTTTTTT.

This clonotype was observed a few times. J is TRBJ2-2 and V is TRBV7-3; D may match TRBD1 or TRBD2 (6 bases each). CDR1 is SGHTA, CDR2 FQGTGA, per germline. The V and J ends lost 3 bases and 1 base respectively, with 12 bases between them. The CDR3 extends over 16 amino acids. CDR3 DNA: TGTGCCAGCAGCTTGTTTCGGGGGCAGAACACCGGGGAGCTGTTTTTT. Residues: CASSLFRGQNTGELFF.

The chain has TRBV10-3 and TRBJ2-6, with TRBD1 identical over 7 bases. The J call may be mistaken, given a closer DNA end match to TRBJ2-1. Germline V gives CDR1 ENHRY, CDR2 SYGVKD. The CDR3 consists of 15 residues. For the CDR3, the DNA is TGTGCCATCAGTGAGCGGGACAGTAGCTACAATGAGCAGTTCTTC. Translation gives CAISERDSSYNEQFF.

The V gene is TRBV25-1, the J gene TRBJ2-5, with D possibly being TRBD2 (6 bases). The CDR3 has 11 amino acids. CDR1 and CDR2 (germline): MGHDK, SYGVNS. The DNA of the CDR3 is TGTGCTAGCGGACCCGATGAGACCCAGTACTTC. It codes for CASGPDETQYF.